The entry that follows covers one T cell receptor (beta chain) sequence. Profiling relied on immunoSEQ multiplex PCR, and the TCRdb table lists in-frame clones only, not all of them. The sample carries some 150,000 clones, around 84% recorded once. CDR1 is SGHTA and CDR2 is FQGNSA in the germline V gene. V dropped 3 bases and J dropped 0 bases, with 12 bases sitting between them. The length of the CDR3 is 17 residues. This entry belongs to a study of blood T cell repertoires in COVID-19. Study context: COVID-19 samples from acute and convalescent phases originated in the United States, Italy and Spain. T cells, B-cell-depleted T cells, or PBMCs provided the cDNA or gDNA that served as material.

Sequenced sample: peripheral blood. This sequence originates from a human donor in a cohort sampled during active COVID-19. The rearrangement joins TRBV7-2 to TRBJ2-6; no reliable D call. As DNA, the CDR3 is TGTGCCAGCAGCTTGGGCTCCCAAGGCTCTGGGGCCAACGTCCTGACTTTC. As protein: CASSLGSQGSGANVLTF.